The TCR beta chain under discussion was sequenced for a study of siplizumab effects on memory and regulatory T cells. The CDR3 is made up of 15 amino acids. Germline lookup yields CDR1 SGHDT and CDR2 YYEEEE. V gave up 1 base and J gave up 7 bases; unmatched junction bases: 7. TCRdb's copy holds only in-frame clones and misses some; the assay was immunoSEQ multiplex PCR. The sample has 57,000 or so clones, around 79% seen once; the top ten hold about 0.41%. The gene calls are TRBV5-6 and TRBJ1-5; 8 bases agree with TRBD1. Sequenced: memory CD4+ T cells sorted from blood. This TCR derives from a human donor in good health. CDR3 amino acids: CASSLRQGIGQPQHF. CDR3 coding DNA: TGTGCCAGCAGCTTGAGACAGGGGATAGGGCAGCCCCAGCATTTT.